A selection of T cell receptor beta chains follows, all from one sample in a study of cytomegalovirus exposure and HLA in healthy donors. TCRdb's table, derived via immunoSEQ multiplex PCR, lists solely in-frame clones and lacks some. The sample has roughly 240,000 clones, roughly 81% seen once. Sequencing was done on a sample of PBMCs. These receptors all stem from a girl aged 2 to 10 in good health and CMV-seronegative. Each CDR3 is given with its conserved first and last residue. Each record gives: V gene, J gene, CDR3 protein.

v_call: TRBV6-6
j_call: TRBJ2-5
cdr3_aa: CASSYIAGARETQYF

v_call: TRBV7-2
j_call: TRBJ2-5
cdr3_aa: CASSSQQGLRETQYF

v_call: TRBV6-6
j_call: TRBJ2-3
cdr3_aa: CASSYSRQGRTDTQYF

v_call: TRBV7-9
j_call: TRBJ2-7
cdr3_aa: CASSLGDQPSDRPPYEQYF

v_call: TRBV10-3
j_call: TRBJ2-3
cdr3_aa: CAINPGLAGTDTQYF

v_call: TRBV19
j_call: TRBJ2-7
cdr3_aa: CASSIRDEQYF

v_call: TRBV4-1
j_call: TRBJ1-4
cdr3_aa: CASSQEGEGEKLFF

v_call: TRBV19
j_call: TRBJ1-2
cdr3_aa: CASSMDRGVYGYTF

v_call: TRBV29-1
j_call: TRBJ1-1
cdr3_aa: CSVSLRQGTLNTEAFF

v_call: TRBV5-4
j_call: TRBJ2-3
cdr3_aa: CASSLAGGWPGDTQYF

v_call: TRBV11-2
j_call: TRBJ2-7
cdr3_aa: CASSPDRPYEQYF

v_call: TRBV29-1
j_call: TRBJ2-1
cdr3_aa: CSVDIAGAPYNEQFF

v_call: TRBV7-6
j_call: TRBJ2-7
cdr3_aa: CASSSAGQGLHYEQYF

v_call: TRBV12-5
j_call: TRBJ2-3
cdr3_aa: CASGFSTSASTDTQYF

v_call: TRBV30
j_call: TRBJ1-1
cdr3_aa: CASSSGTVNTEAFF

v_call: TRBV27
j_call: TRBJ1-3
cdr3_aa: CASSVGGSGGNTIYF

v_call: TRBV7-9
j_call: TRBJ2-3
cdr3_aa: CASRTNLGTEVSDTQYF

v_call: TRBV2
j_call: TRBJ1-2
cdr3_aa: CASSDPQNYGYTF

v_call: TRBV5-1
j_call: TRBJ2-7
cdr3_aa: CASSSTVALPYEQYF

v_call: TRBV11-2
j_call: TRBJ2-1
cdr3_aa: CASSSGRGRPYNEQFF

v_call: TRBV6-1
j_call: TRBJ2-5
cdr3_aa: CASSDLAGGEETQYF

v_call: TRBV2
j_call: TRBJ1-5
cdr3_aa: CASAQGYQPQHF

v_call: TRBV10-3
j_call: TRBJ1-6
cdr3_aa: CAISDPGQGMGSPLHF

v_call: TRBV6-1
j_call: TRBJ1-2
cdr3_aa: CASSDGWWGESGGYTF

v_call: TRBV7-8
j_call: TRBJ2-5
cdr3_aa: CASSLVWLAGPQETQYF

v_call: TRBV14
j_call: TRBJ2-3
cdr3_aa: CASSQRGQGSDTQYF

v_call: TRBV27
j_call: TRBJ2-3
cdr3_aa: CASSSRGDTQYF

v_call: TRBV5-1
j_call: TRBJ2-3
cdr3_aa: CASSLAGTTDTQYF

v_call: TRBV6-5
j_call: TRBJ2-7
cdr3_aa: CASRDPATSGTEQYF

v_call: TRBV9
j_call: TRBJ2-3
cdr3_aa: CASSVAVGAGRDTQYF

v_call: TRBV5-4
j_call: TRBJ2-7
cdr3_aa: CASGGYPSYEQYF

v_call: TRBV5-1
j_call: TRBJ1-4
cdr3_aa: CASSLSRGDEKLFF

v_call: TRBV9
j_call: TRBJ1-5
cdr3_aa: CASSGEESNQPQHF

v_call: TRBV6-1
j_call: TRBJ1-1
cdr3_aa: CASRRDVGTEAFF